The clone carrying this TCR beta chain was counted at least ten times. The target antigen is unknown. The source of the sample is a study of glioma-infiltrating T cells. Study results and limitations: Above-expected tissue-blood divergence occurred in all gliomas, most in low-grade ones.

V lost 3 bases to trimming and J lost 6 bases, with 14 bases between them. CDR1 and CDR2 (germline): DFQATT, SNEGSKA (reference sequence). This CDR3 contains 13 residues. TCR alpha and beta CDR3 regions were amplified from RNA using iRepertoire nested multiplex PCR. Input was about 85-450 ng of tissue mRNA or PBMC total RNA. TCRdb reanalysed the multiplex PCR reads using MiXCR and keeps one entry per CDR3 protein. In the table there are approximately 100,000 distinct CDR3 sequences, less than 30% of which are singletons. V usage is TRBV20-1 and J usage is TRBJ1-2, with a tentative D call TRBD1 (5 bases). The clonotype was recovered from a human donor with low-grade glioma or glioblastoma, undergoing nonglioma brain surgery, or in good health (not recorded which). Material: glioma tissue, nonneoplastic brain tissue, or PBMCs (not recorded which). CDR3 bases: TGCAGTGCTAGTAAAGGGGATTCCAATGGCTACACCTTC. Amino acid sequence: CSASKGDSNGYTF.